Following are 8 T cell receptor beta chains from one sample sequenced in a study of blood T cells in healthy people across ages. Primed by a sample-barcoded 5' primer and a J-beta primer mix, a second PCR proceeded for 7 to 11 cycles. TCRdb re-called the 5' RACE reads through MiXCR, storing one row per CDR3 protein. The sample lists hundreds of thousands of distinct CDR3 sequences, roughly 44% occurring once. The sequencing input was blood. All receptors come from a woman in her fifties or sixties in good health.

Regarding this clonotype: This may be a read error, as it is one base from a much larger clone. The rearrangement links TRBV7-9 to TRBJ2-7, with unresolved D. V lost 5 bases and J lost 7, with 12 bases in between. CDR3 length: 12 residues. CDR1 is SEHNR, CDR2 FQNEAQ, per germline (reference sequence). The CDR3 region has the DNA TGTGCCAGCAGCACTCTGGATAATGAGCAGTACTTC. Residues: CASSTLDNEQYF. Combining the CDR3 with reference TRBV7-9 and TRBJ2-7 gives the whole variable domain DTGVSQNPRHKITKRGQNVTFRCDPISEHNRLYWYRQTLGQGPEFLTYFQNEAQLEKSRLLSDRFSAERPKGSFSTLEIQRTEQGDSAMYLCASSTLDNEQYFGPGTRLTVT.

This clonotype occurred a few times. This sequence joins TRBV18 and TRBJ1-2; D is unclear. V was shortened by 3 bases and J by 8 bases, with 22 bases between the two germline ends. Germline loops: CDR1 KGHSH, CDR2 LQKENI. The length of the CDR3 is 16 residues. The CDR3 here is CASSPTDGLWADGYTF. The CDR3 nucleotides read TGTGCCAGCTCACCGACGGACGGGTTGTGGGCAGACGGCTACACCTTC.

The chain carries TRBV13 and TRBJ2-1, with D tentatively TRBD2 (6 bases). This CDR3 has 17 amino acids. The V and J ends lost 4 bases and 4 bases respectively, with 20 bases between them. CDR1 and CDR2 (germline): PRHDT, FYEKMQ (reference sequence). CDR3 nucleotides: TGTGCCAGCAGCTCCAGAGGGTTGGGGGAGGTATACAATGAGCAGTTCTTC. This translates into CASSSRGLGEVYNEQFF.

This clonotype was seen a handful of times. The V and J genes are TRBV6-2 or TRBV6-3 and TRBJ2-1; 11 bases are a match to TRBD2. CDR1 is MNHEY, CDR2 SVGEGT, per germline. V dropped 10 bases and J dropped 4; count of bases not matched to a gene: 9. CDR3 length: 15 residues. This CDR3 is CAIRLAGNIYNEQFF. The CDR3 DNA follows: TGTGCCATCAGACTAGCGGGAAATATATACAATGAGCAGTTCTTC.

This clonotype was recorded once. This chain links TRBV24-1 with TRBJ2-2; the D gene could be TRBD1 or TRBD2 (5 bases each). CDR3 length equals 14 residues. V lost 4 bases and J 4 bases, leaving 9 bases between the germline ends. Germline CDR1 and CDR2: KGHDR and SFDVKD. The CDR3 DNA is TGTGCCACCAGTGACAGGGAGACCACCGGGGAGCTGTTTTTT. It is translated as CATSDRETTGELFF.

The chain has TRBV3-1 and TRBJ1-6, with 7 bases that match TRBD1. Per germline, CDR1 LGHDT and CDR2 YNNKEL (reference sequence). The J segment lost 7 bases and the V segment lost 4 bases, leaving 10 bases of the junction unmatched. This CDR3 is built from 16 residues. CDR3 sequence reads: CASSPPGQTTNSPLHF. The CDR3 nucleotides read TGTGCCAGCAGCCCGCCGGGACAGACAACAAATTCACCCCTCCACTTT.

This clonotype was seen at least ten times. The rearrangement uses TRBV24-1 and TRBJ2-1; D assignment may be TRBD1 or TRBD2 (5 bases each). The CDR3 loop spans 12 amino acids. Germline lookup yields CDR1 KGHDR and CDR2 SFDVKD. Trimming removed 3 bases from V and 9 bases from J, with 8 bases in between. As DNA, the CDR3 is TGTGCCACCAGTGATGAGGGGTCTGAGCAGTTCTTC. This translates into CATSDEGSEQFF.

This clonotype showed up just a few times. V gene TRBV24-1 combines with J gene TRBJ2-1; possibly TRBD1 or TRBD2 for D (5 bases each). Germline lookup yields CDR1 KGHDR and CDR2 SFDVKD. Trimming pared 0 bases from V and 2 bases from J, leaving 13 bases between. The CDR3 has 17 amino acids. CDR3 protein: CATSDLGAGTPYNEQFF. The DNA for the CDR3 is TGTGCCACCAGTGATTTGGGGGCCGGGACCCCCTACAATGAGCAGTTCTTC.